A selection of T cell receptor beta chains follows, all from one sample in a study of blood T cell repertoires in COVID-19. The assay was immunoSEQ multiplex PCR, and TCRdb's table has in-frame clones only and misses some. The sample records 200,000 or so clones, approximately 83% being singletons. Sequencing input: peripheral blood. These receptors were taken from a human donor with active or convalescent COVID-19. The donor label of this sample is uncertain. CDR3s include the opening cysteine and the closing phenylalanine or tryptophan. Each record gives: J gene, D gene, V gene, clone size, CDR3 DNA, CDR3 protein. D genes are given only for firm matches. Not every row has a clone size; where given, it reads once, few, many or a size class.

TRBJ1-2,.,TRBV3-1/TRBV3-2,.,TGTGCCAGCAGCCAGGCGGCTAACTATGGCTACACCTTC,CASSQAANYGYTF
TRBJ1-1,TRBD1,TRBV6-5,few,TGTGCCAGCAGTACGACAGGGGACACTGAAGCTTTCTTT,CASSTTGDTEAFF
TRBJ1-5,.,TRBV4-1,.,TGCGCCAGCAGCCAGGAGGCTTGGAACCGCAATCAGCCCCAGCATTTT,CASSQEAWNRNQPQHF
TRBJ2-3,.,TRBV7-9,.,TGTGCCAGCAGCTCGGAGCGCGCCACAGATACGCAGTATTTT,CASSSERATDTQYF
TRBJ2-7,TRBD1,TRBV11-2,.,TGTGCCAGCAGCTTAGACCGGGCCGGGACAGGGTTCGCGTACTTC,CASSLDRAGTGFAYF
TRBJ2-7,TRBD1,TRBV25-1,.,TGTGCCAGCAGTGAAACAGGGGTCTCGCACGAGCAGTACTTC,CASSETGVSHEQYF
TRBJ2-7,TRBD1,TRBV4-3,.,TGCGCCAGCAGCTCCTGGACAGGGGGCGAGCAGTACTTC,CASSSWTGGEQYF
TRBJ1-5,.,TRBV30,.,TGTGCCTGGAGTGTACAGAGCAATCAGCCCCAGCATTTT,CAWSVQSNQPQHF
TRBJ2-7,.,TRBV12-3/TRBV12-4,.,TGTGCCAGCAGCCCCTCCGGGGGAATCGGGCAGTACTTC,CASSPSGGIGQYF
TRBJ2-1,TRBD2,TRBV6-5,.,TGTGCCAGCAGTTGGACTAGCGGAGATTACAATGAGCAGTTCTTC,CASSWTSGDYNEQFF
TRBJ1-1,.,TRBV9,.,TGTGCCAGCAGCGTAGGAACAGACACTGAAGCTTTCTTT,CASSVGTDTEAFF
TRBJ1-5,.,TRBV9,.,TGTGCCAGCAGCGTAGATGGACAGCCCAATCAGCCCCAGCATTTT,CASSVDGQPNQPQHF
TRBJ1-2,.,TRBV4-1,.,TGCGCCAGCAGCCAAGGGCGACAGGACCTTCACCCGTATGGCTACACCTTC,CASSQGRQDLHPYGYTF
TRBJ2-1,TRBD2,TRBV29-1,.,TGCAGCGGCCGCGGACTAGCGGGAGGGGGTGAGCAGTTCTTC,CSGRGLAGGGEQFF
TRBJ1-4,.,TRBV4-3,.,TGCGCCAGCAGGCCCCGGGAAGGACTTAATGAAAAACTGTTTTTT,CASRPREGLNEKLFF
TRBJ2-3,TRBD1,TRBV6-2/TRBV6-3,.,TGTGCCAGCAGTTACTCCCCGGGACAGGGGAGCGCAGATACGCAGTATTTT,CASSYSPGQGSADTQYF
TRBJ2-1,.,TRBV6-5,.,TGTGCCAGCGGACCAGGGGTCGGGATAACAGAGCAGTTCTTC,CASGPGVGITEQFF
TRBJ1-5,.,TRBV6-5,.,TGTGCCAGCAGTTTCTATAATCAGCCCCAGCATTTT,CASSFYNQPQHF
TRBJ2-3,.,TRBV6-1,.,TGTGCCAGCAGTGAACGGGGTGCCCCGGATACGCAGTATTTT,CASSERGAPDTQYF
TRBJ1-2,.,TRBV6-5,.,TGTGCCAGCAGTTACTCAGTCTCTAGTGGCTACACCTTC,CASSYSVSSGYTF
TRBJ2-1,TRBD1,TRBV5-1,.,TGCGCCAGCCAAGTTCCCAGGGGGATCGAGGGCGATGAGCAGTTCTTC,CASQVPRGIEGDEQFF
TRBJ2-1,TRBD1,TRBV19,.,TGTGCCAGTAGTTCGGGACAGGGGCGGGGAAATGAGCAGTTCTTC,CASSSGQGRGNEQFF
TRBJ1-4,.,TRBV7-2,.,TGTGCCAGCAGCTTAATCAGGGAGGCTGAAAAACTGTTTTTT,CASSLIREAEKLFF